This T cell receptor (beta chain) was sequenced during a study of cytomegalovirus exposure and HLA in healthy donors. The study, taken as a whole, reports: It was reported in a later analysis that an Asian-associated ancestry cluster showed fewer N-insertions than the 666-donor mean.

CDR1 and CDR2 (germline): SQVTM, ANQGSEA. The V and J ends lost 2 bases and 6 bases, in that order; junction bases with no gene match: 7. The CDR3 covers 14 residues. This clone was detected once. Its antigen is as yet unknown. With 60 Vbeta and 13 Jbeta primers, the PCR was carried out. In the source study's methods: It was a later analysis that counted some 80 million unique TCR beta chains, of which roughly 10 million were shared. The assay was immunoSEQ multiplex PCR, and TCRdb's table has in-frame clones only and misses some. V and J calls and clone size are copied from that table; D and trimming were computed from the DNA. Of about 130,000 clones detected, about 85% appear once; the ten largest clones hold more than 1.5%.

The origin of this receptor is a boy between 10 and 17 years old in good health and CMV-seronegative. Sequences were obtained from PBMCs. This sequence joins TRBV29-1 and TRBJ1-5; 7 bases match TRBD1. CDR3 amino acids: CSVERDRASQPQHF. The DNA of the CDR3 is TGCAGCGTTGAAAGAGACAGGGCTTCTCAGCCCCAGCATTTT.